The 10 T cell receptor beta chains in this list originate from one sample, sequenced in a study of blood T cell repertoires in COVID-19. Sequencing was performed with immunoSEQ multiplex PCR; in TCRdb, only in-frame clones are kept and a portion is missing. The repertoire holds roughly 220,000 clones, more than 75% seen once, with 2.9% in the top ten. The source material was peripheral blood. These receptors all stem from a man aged 50 to 59 who had recovered from COVID-19.

The genes are TRBV5-1 and TRBJ2-1, with 13 positions matching TRBD2. This CDR3 comprises 19 residues. Looked up from germline, CDR1 is SGHRS and CDR2 is YFSETQ. Trimming at V came to 3 bases and at J to 0 bases, leaving 9 bases not matched to a gene. This CDR3 reads CASSSALTSGRNSYNEQFF. In DNA, the CDR3 is TGCGCCAGCAGCTCCGCACTGACTAGCGGGAGGAACTCCTACAATGAGCAGTTCTTC. Full variable domain (outside the CDR3, taken from reference TRBV5-1 and TRBJ2-1): KAGVTQTPRYLIKTRGQQVTLSCSPISGHRSVSWYQQTPGQGLQFLFEYFSETQRNKGNFPGRFSGRQFSNSRSEMNVSTLELGDSALYLCASSSALTSGRNSYNEQFFGPGTRLTVL.

V usage is TRBV27 and J usage is TRBJ1-4; D remains ambiguous. Germline CDR1 MNHEY, CDR2 SMNVEV (reference sequence). V shed 4 bases and J shed 4 bases, with 10 bases lying between them. The CDR3 has 14 residues. CDR3 DNA sequence: TGTGCCAGCAGTTCCCAGAACCTTAATGAAAAACTGTTTTTT. This sequence encodes CASSSQNLNEKLFF.

This clone was counted a single time. The chain combines TRBV6-6 with TRBJ1-5; no reliable D call. The germline V gene encodes CDR1 MNHNY and CDR2 SVGAGI (reference sequence). The CDR3 runs to 13 residues. Trimming shortened V by 7 bases and J by 7 bases, and 14 bases separated the two germline ends. The CDR3 coding sequence is TGTGCCAGCACTACTAGGGTATTACAGCCCCAGCATTTT. This translates into CASTTRVLQPQHF.

V and J are TRBV5-1 and TRBJ2-2, with TRBD2 identical over 7 bases. Germline CDR1 SGHRS, CDR2 YFSETQ. The CDR3 is 14 residues long. Germline trimming cut 5 bases from V and 10 bases from J; bases unmatched to any gene: 11. Here the CDR3 reads CASRDFAGVSELFF. Written as DNA, the CDR3 is TGCGCCAGCAGAGATTTTGCGGGAGTTTCGGAGCTGTTTTTT.

The V call is TRBV7-6, the J call TRBJ2-3, with TRBD2 identical over 10 bases. CDR1 is SGHVS and CDR2 is FNYEAQ in the germline V gene. The CDR3 runs to 19 residues. V shed 1 base, J shed 4 bases, and the junction held 14 bases outside the gene matches. CDR3 nucleotides: TGTGCCAGCAGCTTAGGTCCCACTTCTAGCGGGAGTGACCCAGATACGCAGTATTTT. It codes for CASSLGPTSSGSDPDTQYF.

This chain joins TRBV30 and TRBJ2-3, with D possibly matching TRBD2 (5 bases). The CDR3 extends over 15 amino acids. Trimming removed 3 bases from V and 0 bases from J, with 13 bases in between. The germline CDR1 and CDR2 sequences are GTSNPN and SVGIG (reference sequence). The CDR3 DNA is TGTGCCTGGAGCGGGGAACGCACTAGCACAGATACGCAGTATTTT. Its protein product is CAWSGERTSTDTQYF. Full variable domain (outside the CDR3, taken from reference TRBV30 and TRBJ2-3): SQTIHQWPATLVQPVGSPLSLECTVEGTSNPNLYWYRQAAGRGLQLLFYSVGIGQISSEVPQNLSASRPQDRQFILSSKKLLLSDSGFYLCAWSGERTSTDTQYFGPGTRLTVL.

The chain couples TRBV11-3 to TRBJ2-1; D is perhaps TRBD1 (6 bases). The germline CDR1 and CDR2 sequences are SGHNT and YENEEA. V was trimmed by 1 base and J by 4 bases, leaving 11 bases between them. This CDR3 comprises 15 residues. Here the CDR3 DNA reads TGTGCCAGCAGCTTAGCGGGCAGGGGTTACAATGAGCAGTTCTTC. It encodes CASSLAGRGYNEQFF.

The chain joins TRBV2 to TRBJ1-1, with unresolved D. V lost 8 bases and J 1 base, leaving 14 bases between the germline ends. CDR1 and CDR2 (germline): SNHLY, FYNNEI. This CDR3 contains 14 residues. CDR3 sequence (DNA): TGTGCCAGCGGGATGAGGGCCGCGAACACTGAAGCTTTCTTT. Its protein is CASGMRAANTEAFF.

The chain carries TRBV19 and TRBJ2-3; D is unresolved. Between the trimmed V and J ends, which lost 10 bases and 0 bases, there was a span of 14 bases. This CDR3 is built from 14 residues. Per the germline V gene, CDR1 is LNHDA and CDR2 is SQIVND (reference sequence). CDR3 in amino acids: CATKTQSSTDTQYF. The CDR3 bases are TGTGCCACCAAGACACAGTCTAGCACAGATACGCAGTATTTT.

This clone was recorded once. The chain couples TRBV28 to TRBJ1-2; D uncertain. The length of the CDR3 is 14 residues. CDR1 is MDHEN, CDR2 SYDVKM, per germline. Trimming took off 1 base at V and 2 bases at J, with 8 bases between the two ends. CDR3 sequence reads: CASSLFGQNYGYTF. CDR3 nucleotide sequence: TGTGCCAGCAGTTTATTTGGCCAGAACTATGGCTACACCTTC.